These T cell receptor beta chains were read from a single sample in a study of CD8 T cells in Susac syndrome. TCRdb re-called the immunoSEQ multiplex PCR reads with MiXCR, one entry per CDR3 protein. The data contain roughly 200,000 distinct CDR3 sequences, 90% to 95% of them singletons. Sequenced: CD4+ T cells from PBMCs. Receptor source: a human donor in good health. Each CDR3 is given without its conserved first and last residue.

j_call v_call cdr3_aa
TRBJ1-1 TRBV3-1 ASSQVGRGGTEAF
TRBJ2-7 TRBV7-9 ASSLPGEAYEQY
TRBJ2-7 TRBV24-1 ATPPTDSYEQY
TRBJ2-2 TRBV28 ASNRPTGELF
TRBJ2-1 TRBV29-1 SVDRSYNEQF
TRBJ1-5 TRBV29-1 SVEEGQH
TRBJ1-2 TRBV11-1 ASTTDRNYGYT
TRBJ2-3 TRBV3-1 ASSQEGTDTQY
TRBJ2-7 TRBV5-1 ASSLASASGGQLYEQY
TRBJ2-5 TRBV6-5 ASNGNGETQY
TRBJ2-3 TRBV11-2 ASSHPRGRTDTQY
TRBJ2-3 TRBV25-1 ASSEPWADTQY
TRBJ2-7 TRBV7-9 ASSFSLGEQY
TRBJ2-7 TRBV7-2 ASSPAVPYEQY
TRBJ1-6 TRBV20-1 SARSPGVSPLH
TRBJ2-1 TRBV15 ATSLKREGNEQF
TRBJ2-5 TRBV11-2 ASSYGGLGTQY
TRBJ1-5 TRBV9 ASSVGTSGQPQH
TRBJ1-2 TRBV9 ASSVAGTGGGNYGYT
TRBJ2-2 TRBV10-3 AISESTGAGGAGELF
TRBJ1-2 TRBV20-1 SARSEWNYT
TRBJ2-3 TRBV5-4 ASSLGLAGDSQY
TRBJ2-1 TRBV12-5 ASGSDRQFSYNEQF